This is a list of T cell receptor beta chains from one sample in a study of blood T cell repertoires in COVID-19. Profiled with immunoSEQ multiplex PCR; TCRdb holds only in-frame clones, not every one. The repertoire holds roughly 270,000 clones, with about 82% as singletons. The specimen sequenced was peripheral blood. All receptors come from a man aged 50-60 years with active or convalescent COVID-19. CDR3s include the opening cysteine and the closing phenylalanine or tryptophan. D genes are given only for firm matches. Clone size is not always given. Where it is, it says once, few, many or a class for expanded clones.

clone size	V gene	D gene	CDR3 length	J gene	CDR3 protein	CDR3 DNA
.	TRBV7-9	.	13	TRBJ1-1	CASSLAGSVEAFF	TGTGCCAGCAGCTTAGCTGGCAGCGTTGAAGCTTTCTTT
.	TRBV18	TRBD1	15	TRBJ1-3	CASSPAQGAGNTIYF	TGTGCCAGCTCACCAGCCCAGGGGGCTGGAAACACCATATATTTT
once	TRBV2	TRBD2	21	TRBJ2-1	CASSPGTGKELAGEKKNEQFF	TGTGCCAGCAGCCCCGGGACAGGTAAGGAACTAGCGGGAGAAAAGAAGAATGAGCAGTTCTTC
.	TRBV5-1	.	10	TRBJ2-1	CASSQNEQFF	TGCGCCAGCAGCCAAAATGAGCAGTTCTTC
.	TRBV5-4	.	14	TRBJ2-5	CASSLGARQETQYF	TGTGCCAGCAGCTTGGGAGCTAGACAAGAGACCCAGTACTTC
.	TRBV2	.	16	TRBJ2-1	CASRNRVERNYNEQFF	TGTGCCAGCAGGAACAGGGTTGAGAGGAACTACAATGAGCAGTTCTTC
.	TRBV9	TRBD1	17	TRBJ2-5	CASSARDRGSYQETQYF	TGTGCCAGCAGCGCGAGGGACAGGGGGTCGTACCAAGAGACCCAGTACTTC
.	TRBV19	.	13	TRBJ1-4	CASKGRGGEKLFF	TGTGCCAGTAAGGGGAGGGGAGGAGAAAAACTGTTTTTT
few	TRBV15	.	16	TRBJ2-1	CATSRDRGSDKYEQFF	TGTGCCACCAGCAGAGATAGGGGATCGGACAAGTATGAGCAGTTCTTC
once	TRBV4-1	TRBD1	14	TRBJ1-2	CASSQDGKGAGYTF	TGCGCCAGCAGCCAAGATGGGAAGGGGGCTGGCTACACCTTC
.	TRBV7-6	TRBD2	15	TRBJ2-3	CASSLEPREGDTQYF	TGTGCCAGCAGCTTAGAGCCCAGGGAGGGAGATACGCAGTATTTT
.	TRBV5-4	.	17	TRBJ2-2	CASSLFFASGNTGELFF	TGTGCCAGCAGCTTATTTTTTGCCAGCGGGAACACCGGGGAGCTGTTTTTT
.	TRBV9	.	15	TRBJ2-2	CARTLQASNTGELFF	TGTGCCAGAACCCTACAGGCCTCGAACACCGGGGAGCTGTTTTTT
.	TRBV11-2	.	12	TRBJ1-5	CASSHSNQPQHF	TGTGCCAGCAGCCATAGCAATCAGCCCCAGCATTTT
.	TRBV6-2/TRBV6-3	TRBD2	20	TRBJ2-1	CASSSGLAGGRGVQSNEQFF	TGTGCCAGCAGCTCCGGACTAGCGGGAGGGCGGGGGGTACAAAGCAATGAGCAGTTCTTC
.	TRBV7-9	.	17	TRBJ2-6	CASSHRTESSGANVLTF	TGTGCCAGCAGCCACCGGACAGAGAGCTCTGGGGCCAACGTCCTGACTTTC
.	TRBV19	TRBD1	14	TRBJ1-4	CASSIAGGGEKLFF	TGTGCCAGTAGTATTGCAGGGGGCGGTGAAAAACTGTTTTTT
.	TRBV3-1/TRBV3-2	.	14	TRBJ1-4	CASSQRHSDEKLFF	TGTGCCAGCAGCCAGCGACATTCGGATGAAAAACTGTTTTTT
once	TRBV24-1	.	14	TRBJ1-2	CATSDSTGPDGYTF	TGTGCCACCAGTGATTCCACAGGGCCTGATGGCTACACCTTC
.	TRBV3-1/TRBV3-2	TRBD2	15	TRBJ2-7	CASSQVSWTSDEQYF	TGTGCCAGCAGCCAAGTGTCCTGGACTAGCGACGAGCAGTACTTC
.	TRBV10-2	.	14	TRBJ2-7	CASSAGTPPYEQYF	TGCGCCAGCAGTGCCGGGACTCCGCCCTACGAGCAGTACTTC
.	TRBV3-1/TRBV3-2	TRBD1	13	TRBJ1-2	CASSQGTGGGYTF	TGTGCCAGCAGCCAAGGGACAGGGGGTGGCTACACCTTC
once	TRBV5-5	TRBD1	15	TRBJ1-6	CASSLGQGMNSPLHF	TGTGCCAGCAGCTTGGGACAGGGTATGAATTCACCCCTCCACTTT
.	TRBV13	.	17	TRBJ2-7	CASSFSPGIRGNYEQYF	TGTGCCAGCAGCTTTAGCCCGGGCATTAGGGGTAACTACGAGCAGTACTTC
.	TRBV29-1	.	13	TRBJ1-4	CSARGTGNEKLFF	TGCAGCGCGCGGGGGACCGGGAATGAAAAACTGTTTTTT
.	TRBV7-2	TRBD2	17	TRBJ2-3	CASSSPHGGGPTDTQYF	TGTGCCAGCAGCTCCCCCCACGGGGGAGGGCCGACAGATACGCAGTATTTT
few	TRBV6-2/TRBV6-3	.	14	TRBJ2-7	CASSPNPSSAAQYF	TGTGCCAGCAGTCCCAACCCCTCTAGCGCAGCTCAGTACTTC
few	TRBV5-4	TRBD2	15	TRBJ2-7	CASRVAGGAPYEQYF	TGTGCCAGCAGAGTAGCGGGAGGCGCGCCCTACGAGCAGTACTTC
.	TRBV10-3	.	12	TRBJ2-7	CAISEQGYEQYF	TGTGCCATCAGTGAGCAGGGCTACGAGCAGTACTTC
.	TRBV7-3	.	13	TRBJ2-5	CASSLSTPGTQYF	TGTGCCAGCAGCTTAAGTACCCCCGGGACCCAGTACTTC
once	TRBV18	.	18	TRBJ2-6	CASSPMTARSSGANVLTF	TGTGCCAGCTCACCAATGACAGCGCGGAGCTCTGGGGCCAACGTCCTGACTTTC
.	TRBV4-1	TRBD1	15	TRBJ1-1	CASSQSSTGRVEAFF	TGCGCCAGCAGCCAGTCCTCGACAGGGAGAGTTGAAGCTTTCTTT
.	TRBV6-5	.	13	TRBJ1-1	CASSQQGSTEAFF	TGTGCCAGCAGCCAGCAGGGGAGCACTGAAGCTTTCTTT
few	TRBV5-4	.	15	TRBJ2-7	CASSRTGLSSYEQYF	TGTGCCAGCAGCCGTACTGGGCTTAGCTCCTACGAGCAGTACTTC
.	TRBV5-6	TRBD1	16	TRBJ2-4	CASSVLEMRADRVQYF	TGTGCCAGCAGCGTACTAGAGATGAGGGCCGACAGGGTTCAGTACTTC
.	TRBV3-1/TRBV3-2	TRBD1	13	TRBJ1-2	CASSQAGGSGYTF	TGTGCCAGCAGCCAAGCAGGGGGCAGTGGCTACACCTTC
.	TRBV16	TRBD1	14	TRBJ2-7	CASSQLQGPYEQYF	TGTGCCAGCAGCCAATTACAGGGGCCCTACGAGCAGTACTTC
once	TRBV12-5	TRBD1	15	TRBJ1-5	CASGLGDSAHQPQHF	TGTGCTAGTGGTTTGGGGGACAGCGCGCATCAGCCCCAGCATTTT
.	TRBV3-1/TRBV3-2	TRBD2	16	TRBJ2-7	CASSLLAGGPPHEQYF	TGTGCCAGCAGCCTCCTAGCGGGAGGGCCCCCACACGAGCAGTACTTC
once	TRBV7-2	TRBD1	16	TRBJ1-6	CASSLRQGSYNSPLHF	TGTGCCAGCAGCCTTAGACAGGGCTCCTATAATTCACCCCTCCACTTT
.	TRBV2	.	13	TRBJ1-5	CASSERENQPQHF	TGTGCCAGCAGTGAAAGGGAGAATCAGCCCCAGCATTTT
once	TRBV7-2	.	12	TRBJ2-3	CASSLSTDTQYF	TGTGCCAGCAGCCTTAGCACAGATACGCAGTATTTT
.	TRBV19	TRBD1	15	TRBJ2-2	CASSQSRDRAGELFF	TGTGCCAGTAGTCAGTCCCGGGACAGGGCCGGGGAGCTGTTTTTT
.	TRBV6-2/TRBV6-3	TRBD2	15	TRBJ2-3	CASSFEAGGTDTQYF	TGTGCCAGCAGTTTTGAAGCGGGAGGAACAGATACGCAGTATTTT
.	TRBV11-2	TRBD2	17	TRBJ2-7	CASSPTGTSGPTYEQYF	TGTGCCAGCAGCCCCACCGGGACTAGCGGACCAACCTACGAGCAGTACTTC
.	TRBV10-3	TRBD2	17	TRBJ2-3	CAINLDNGGGLGDTQYF	TGTGCCATCAACCTGGACAACGGCGGGGGGTTGGGAGATACGCAGTATTTT
.	TRBV6-6	.	15	TRBJ2-5	CASSQSGVGGETQYF	TGTGCCAGCAGCCAATCCGGGGTAGGCGGAGAGACCCAGTACTTC
.	TRBV28	.	14	TRBJ2-1	CASSLGGPVWEQFF	TGTGCCAGCAGTTTGGGGGGGCCGGTATGGGAGCAGTTCTTC
.	TRBV28	TRBD1	18	TRBJ2-1	CASSLYGAGTGVGDEQFF	TGTGCCAGCAGCTTATACGGTGCCGGGACAGGGGTGGGCGATGAGCAGTTCTTC
.	TRBV7-3	TRBD1	14	TRBJ2-7	CASSLQGGGYEQYF	TGTGCCAGCAGCCTACAGGGGGGCGGCTACGAGCAGTACTTC
once	TRBV5-1	TRBD1	18	TRBJ1-1	CASSPAQGTGGLNTEAFF	TGCGCCAGCAGCCCCGCGCAGGGGACAGGGGGACTGAACACTGAAGCTTTCTTT
once	TRBV12-3/TRBV12-4	.	12	TRBJ2-1	CASSLGERAQFF	TGTGCCAGCAGTTTAGGGGAGCGGGCGCAGTTCTTC
.	TRBV5-4	TRBD1	17	TRBJ2-1	CASSLVGSGQGYNEQFF	TGTGCCAGCAGCTTGGTGGGGTCGGGACAGGGTTACAATGAGCAGTTCTTC
.	TRBV7-3	.	13	TRBJ2-1	CASSSSGGYEQFF	TGTGCCAGCAGCTCCTCAGGCGGGTATGAGCAGTTCTTC
.	TRBV30	TRBD1	15	TRBJ1-2	CAWRDLGQGSSGYTF	TGTGCCTGGAGAGACCTCGGACAGGGATCTTCCGGCTACACCTTC